Sequencing of this T cell receptor (beta chain) was carried out in a study of cytomegalovirus exposure and HLA in healthy donors. It was with 60 Vbeta and 13 Jbeta primers that the PCR ran. Sequenced by immunoSEQ multiplex PCR; TCRdb stores in-frame clones only, minus some. The sample carries 200,000 or so clones, 60% to 80% recorded once. Findings and limits, study-wide: In a later analysis, specific HLA alleles were associated with approximately 16,000 TCR beta sequences at a 0.05 false discovery rate. A later analysis showed TCR association rates differing by HLA locus, peaking at DRB1 and lowest at HLA-C.

The donors, nominally healthy at sampling, likely had unrecorded immune exposures. With regard to this clone: Antigen: not known.

The sequenced sample consisted of PBMCs. This receptor was obtained from a woman aged 25-40 years in good health and CMV-seropositive.

The CDR3 bases are TGTGCCACCGCGCGGACATATCCCCCCGGGGAGCTGTTTTTT. This translates into CATARTYPPGELFF. The V and J genes are TRBV19 and TRBJ2-2, with a weak D call TRBD1 (5 bases). The CDR3 is made up of 14 amino acids. V shed 10 bases and J shed 6 bases, with 18 bases lying between them. Germline-derived CDR1 and CDR2 are LNHDA and SQIVND (reference sequence).